This T cell receptor beta chain derives from a study of tumor-infiltrating lymphocytes in oesophageal squamous cell carcinoma. This CDR3 region has 14 residues. V lost 3 bases to trimming and J lost 3 bases, with 8 bases between them. CDR1 KGHSH and CDR2 LQKENI come from the germline V gene. In TCRdb, the PCR reads were re-called with MiXCR into one record per CDR3 protein. The table has about 24,000 distinct CDR3 sequences, 30% to 40% seen once. The chain is built from TRBV18 and TRBJ1-4, with D unclear. The origin of this receptor is a male donor with esophageal squamous cell carcinoma. The specimen sequenced was esophageal tumor tissue. DNA of the CDR3: TGTGCCAGCTCACCGACAACCTCTAATGAAAAACTGTTTTTT. Protein sequence: CASSPTTSNEKLFF.